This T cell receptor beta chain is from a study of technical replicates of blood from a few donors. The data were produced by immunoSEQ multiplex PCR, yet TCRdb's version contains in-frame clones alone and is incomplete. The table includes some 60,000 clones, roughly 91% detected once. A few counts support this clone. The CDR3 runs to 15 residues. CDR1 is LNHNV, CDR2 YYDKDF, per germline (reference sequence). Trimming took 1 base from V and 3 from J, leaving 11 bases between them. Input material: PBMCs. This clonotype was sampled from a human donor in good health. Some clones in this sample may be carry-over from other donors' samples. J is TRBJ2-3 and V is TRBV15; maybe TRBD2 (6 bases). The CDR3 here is CATSRGGVETDTQYF. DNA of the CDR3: TGTGCCACCAGCAGAGGGGGGGTGGAGACAGATACGCAGTATTTT.